One and the same sample provided the 17 T cell receptor beta chains below, sequenced in a study of blood T cell repertoires in COVID-19. Method: immunoSEQ multiplex PCR; TCRdb's copy keeps in-frame clones and lacks some. The sample includes about 26,000 clones, about 84% seen only once; the top ten take 45% to 55%. The sample was peripheral blood. The source of these receptors is a man aged 45 to 65 with active or convalescent COVID-19.

The V and J genes are TRBV6-6 and TRBJ1-1; maybe TRBD1 (6 bases). Germline values: CDR1 MNHNY, CDR2 SVGAGI (reference sequence). This CDR3 contains 14 residues. Trimming stripped 6 bases from V and 7 bases from J, with 18 bases between. The CDR3 region is CASSNRRGGNEAFF. CDR3 sequence (DNA): TGTGCCAGCAGCAACAGGAGGGGGGGTAATGAAGCTTTCTTT.

The chain links TRBV28 to TRBJ2-7, with 9 bases that match TRBD1. V lost 3 bases, J lost 3 bases, and 3 bases stayed unmatched. The length of the CDR3 is 14 residues. The V gene's germline CDR1 is MDHEN and CDR2 SYDVKM. The CDR3 here is CASSFWDRDYEQYF. CDR3 nucleotide sequence: TGTGCCAGCAGTTTCTGGGACAGGGACTACGAGCAGTACTTC.

This clone was seen once. The chain uses TRBV7-6 and TRBJ2-7, with 7 bases that match TRBD1. The CDR3 consists of 15 residues. Germline V gives CDR1 SGHVS, CDR2 FNYEAQ. V was pared by 2 bases and J by 0 bases, with 4 bases of the junction left unmatched. CDR3 in amino acids: CASSLTGTDSYEQYF. The CDR3 region has the DNA TGTGCCAGCAGCTTAACCGGGACAGACTCCTACGAGCAGTACTTC. Based on the CDR3 plus reference TRBV7-6 and TRBJ2-7, the full variable domain is GAGVSQSPRYKVTKRGQDVALRCDPISGHVSLYWYRQALGQGPEFLTYFNYEAQQDKSGLPNDRFSAERPEGSISTLTIQRTEQRDSAMYRCASSLTGTDSYEQYFGPGTRLTVT.

CDR3 protein: CAIYSGGPVGTEAFF. CDR3 DNA: TGTGCCATCTACTCAGGGGGCCCCGTTGGCACTGAAGCTTTCTTT. The genes are TRBV10-3 and TRBJ1-1, with TRBD1 identical over 8 bases. The CDR3 runs to 15 residues. J gave up 4 bases and V 8 bases, and 12 bases lay outside the gene matches. In germline, CDR1 is ENHRY, CDR2 SYGVKD.

This clone was recorded a few times. One end of the junction is discordant with germline, which a read error may explain. V gene TRBV11-2 combines with J gene TRBJ1-2, with TRBD1 matching 11 bases. The CDR3 is made up of 17 amino acids. Germline CDR1 SGHAT, CDR2 FQNNGV. The chain's CDR3 is CASTLGQGAPSNYGYTF. The CDR3 DNA sequence: TGTGCCAGCACCTTAGGACAGGGGGCGCCCTCTAACTATGGCTACACCTTC.

The CDR3 coding sequence is TGTGCCAGTAGTATACCGGGACAGGGGCTAATTTATGGCTACACCTTC. It codes for CASSIPGQGLIYGYTF. The J gene is TRBJ1-2, the V gene TRBV19, with 10 bases identical to TRBD1. This CDR3 region has 16 residues. Trimming cost V 2 bases and J 5 bases; bases outside gene matches: 8. Looked up from germline, CDR1 is LNHDA and CDR2 is SQIVND (reference sequence).

CDR3 sequence reads: CASSQSGLGTYEQYF. The CDR3 region has the DNA TGTGCCAGCAGCCAATCGGGACTAGGAACCTACGAGCAGTACTTC. The chain joins TRBV16 to TRBJ2-7, with 8 bases that match TRBD2. Germline trimming cut 0 bases from V and 2 bases from J; bases unmatched to any gene: 3. This CDR3 region has 15 residues. Germline CDR1 is KGHSY and CDR2 is FQNENV.

This clone was seen only a few times. The chain joins TRBV24-1 to TRBJ2-5; 10 bases line up with TRBD1. V gave up 2 bases and J gave up 5 bases; unmatched junction bases: 1. CDR3 length equals 14 residues. Germline CDR1 reads KGHDR; CDR2 reads SFDVKD. This chain's CDR3 is CATSDSDRGETQYF. The CDR3 DNA reads TGTGCCACCAGTGATTCGGACAGGGGGGAGACCCAGTACTTC.

The gene calls are TRBV7-6 and TRBJ2-3, with 10 bases aligning to TRBD2. Germline V gene sequence: CDR1 SGHVS, CDR2 FNYEAQ. This CDR3 has 15 residues. Trimming cost V 5 bases and J 1 base; bases outside gene matches: 3. CDR3 in amino acids: CASSRAGGRTDTQYF. DNA of the CDR3: TGTGCCAGCAGCCGAGCGGGGGGGCGCACAGATACGCAGTATTTT.

The gene calls are TRBV3-1 (or the pseudogene TRBV3-2) and TRBJ2-5; TRBD2 is a possible D gene (5 bases). CDR3 length: 17 amino acids. Between the trimmed V and J ends, which lost 0 bases and 2 bases, there was a span of 16 bases. CDR1 and CDR2 from the germline V gene are LGHDT and YNNKEL (reference sequence). The CDR3 sequence is CASSQDPWRVGQETQYF. The CDR3, as DNA: TGTGCCAGCAGCCAAGATCCCTGGCGGGTGGGGCAAGAGACCCAGTACTTC.

The chain has TRBV19 and TRBJ1-6, with D possibly TRBD1 on 6 matching bases. The CDR3 contains 15 residues. V lost 6 bases and J lost 5, with 14 bases in between. Germline values: CDR1 LNHDA, CDR2 SQIVND (reference sequence). The chain's CDR3 is CASRIKDSDNSPLHF. The CDR3 coding sequence is TGTGCCAGTAGGATTAAGGACAGTGATAATTCACCCCTCCACTTT.

The J gene is TRBJ1-1, the V gene TRBV12-3 or TRBV12-4, with D unresolved. The CDR3 consists of 13 residues. V was trimmed by 6 bases and J by 0 bases, leaving 8 bases between them. The CDR3 DNA reads as TGTGCCAGCAGGGAACAGCTGAACACTGAAGCTTTCTTT. It translates to CASREQLNTEAFF.

This clone was counted only a few times. This chain links TRBV6-5 with TRBJ1-1, with D possibly matching TRBD1 (5 bases). Trimming took off 5 bases at V and 3 bases at J, with 16 bases between the two ends. This CDR3 region has 15 residues. The germline gives CDR1 MNHEY, CDR2 SVGAGI. The CDR3 region has the DNA TGTGCCAGCAGTCCTTCAGGGTCCCTGGACACTGAAGCTTTCTTT. Translating it yields CASSPSGSLDTEAFF.

The J gene is TRBJ1-1, the V gene TRBV13; TRBD1 aligns across 7 bases. Germline V CDR1 and CDR2: PRHDT, FYEKMQ (reference sequence). The CDR3 runs 16 residues. V trimming: 5 bases; J trimming: 0 bases; junction bases outside the gene matches: 9. The CDR3 loop is CASSRGGPSVNTEAFF. CDR3 coding DNA: TGTGCCAGCAGCCGAGGGGGCCCGAGCGTGAACACTGAAGCTTTCTTT.

The CDR3 region has the DNA TGTGCCAGTAGGCGCTGGTCTTGGTATAGCAATCAGCCCCAGCATTTT. Its protein is CASRRWSWYSNQPQHF. J is TRBJ1-5 and V is TRBV19; D uncertain. Looked up from germline, CDR1 is LNHDA and CDR2 is SQIVND (reference sequence). V was cut by 6 bases and J by 0 bases, with 15 bases left in between. This CDR3 region has 16 residues.

V usage is TRBV2 and J usage is TRBJ1-6, with 12 bases matching TRBD1. CDR3 length: 15 residues. V trimming: 8 bases; J trimming: 10 bases; junction bases outside the gene matches: 9. Germline lookup yields CDR1 SNHLY and CDR2 FYNNEI. CDR3 coding DNA: TGTGCCAGCTTACCGGGACAGGGGGCTATATCACCCCTCCACTTT. Amino acids: CASLPGQGAISPLHF.

This clone was observed a handful of times. This chain links TRBV27 with TRBJ2-1; 12 bases map to TRBD2. The V and J ends lost 6 bases and 4 bases, in that order; junction bases with no gene match: 4. The CDR3 spans 15 residues. Germline-derived CDR1 and CDR2 are MNHEY and SMNVEV (reference sequence). The CDR3, as DNA: TGTGCCAGCAGGGAGCTAGCGGGGGGGTACAATGAGCAGTTCTTC. It is translated as CASRELAGGYNEQFF.